This T cell receptor (beta chain) was observed in a study of neurological immune-mediated disorders. 5'RACE with 10-nucleotide random UMIs generated the cDNA. Using its own MiXCR run on the 5' RACE reads, TCRdb lists one record per CDR3 protein. Of fewer than 90,000 distinct CDR3 sequences in the sample, 10% were seen once. This clonotype has ten or more counts. Germline-derived CDR1 and CDR2 are SNHLY and FYNNEI. The CDR3 extends over 12 amino acids. V gave up 7 bases and J gave up 12 bases, with 19 bases separating them. The source is a man aged 35 to 55 in good health. Sequencing used PBMCs. This sequence joins TRBV2 and TRBJ2-7; D gene uncertain. As DNA, the CDR3 is TGTGCCAGCACTTCCGAGACCGGGTGGCCGTACTTC. It codes for CASTSETGWPYF.